This T cell receptor beta chain was identified during a study of cytomegalovirus exposure and HLA in healthy donors. Here immunoSEQ multiplex PCR was the method, and the copy in TCRdb shows in-frame clones only, minus some. The sample records about 150,000 clones, less than 95% being singletons. Trimming took 6 bases from V and 3 from J, leaving 11 bases between them. Germline V lookup: CDR1 MNHEY, CDR2 SVGAGI. CDR3 size: 13 residues. The TCR was taken from a man between 18 and 29 years old in good health and CMV-seropositive. V and J are TRBV6-5 and TRBJ1-2; a weak D match, TRBD1 (6 bases). Sequenced material: PBMCs. The CDR3 nucleotides are TGTGCCAGCAGCCGCAGGGGCGACTATGGCTACACCTTC. Protein product: CASSRRGDYGYTF.